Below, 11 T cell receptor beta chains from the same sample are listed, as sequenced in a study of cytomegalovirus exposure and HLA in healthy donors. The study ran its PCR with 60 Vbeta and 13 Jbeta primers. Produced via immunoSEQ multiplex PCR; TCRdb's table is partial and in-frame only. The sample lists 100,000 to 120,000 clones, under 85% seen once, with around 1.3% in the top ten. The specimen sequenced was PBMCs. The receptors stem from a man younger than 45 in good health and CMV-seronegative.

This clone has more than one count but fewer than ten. The CDR3 nucleotides are TGTGCCAGCAGACTCTGGGGGGGCGAGCAGTACTTC. This encodes CASRLWGGEQYF. The chain couples TRBV27 to TRBJ2-7, with TRBD2 identical over 7 bases. V trimming: 6 bases; J trimming: 6 bases; junction bases outside the gene matches: 5. Germline V CDR1 and CDR2: MNHEY, SMNVEV (reference sequence). The CDR3 loop spans 12 amino acids.

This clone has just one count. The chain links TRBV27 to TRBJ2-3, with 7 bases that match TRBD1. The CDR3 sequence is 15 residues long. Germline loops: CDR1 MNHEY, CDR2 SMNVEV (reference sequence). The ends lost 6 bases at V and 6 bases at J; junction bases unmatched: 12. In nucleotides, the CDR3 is TGTGCCAGCAGCCAAACGCTCCAGGGGGTGGATACGCAGTATTTT. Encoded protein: CASSQTLQGVDTQYF.

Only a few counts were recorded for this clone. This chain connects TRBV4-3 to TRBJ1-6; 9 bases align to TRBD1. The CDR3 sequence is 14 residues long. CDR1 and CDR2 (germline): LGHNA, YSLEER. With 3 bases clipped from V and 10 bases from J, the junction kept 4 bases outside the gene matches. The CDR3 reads CASSQGDRVSPLHF. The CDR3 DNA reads TGCGCCAGCAGCCAGGGGGACAGGGTCTCACCCCTCCACTTT.

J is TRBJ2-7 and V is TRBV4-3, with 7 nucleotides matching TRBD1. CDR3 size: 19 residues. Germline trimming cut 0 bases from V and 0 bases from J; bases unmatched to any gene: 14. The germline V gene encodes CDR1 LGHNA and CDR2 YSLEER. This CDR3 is CASSQDRLVRDSSSYEQYF. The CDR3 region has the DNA TGCGCCAGCAGCCAAGATCGATTAGTCCGGGACAGTAGCTCCTACGAGCAGTACTTC.

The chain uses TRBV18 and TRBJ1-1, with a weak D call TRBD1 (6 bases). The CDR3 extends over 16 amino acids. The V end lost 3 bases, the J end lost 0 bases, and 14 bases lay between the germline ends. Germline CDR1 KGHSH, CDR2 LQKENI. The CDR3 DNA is TGTGCCAGCTCACCCCCTGGTACAGGGATGAACACTGAAGCTTTCTTT. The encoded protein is CASSPPGTGMNTEAFF.

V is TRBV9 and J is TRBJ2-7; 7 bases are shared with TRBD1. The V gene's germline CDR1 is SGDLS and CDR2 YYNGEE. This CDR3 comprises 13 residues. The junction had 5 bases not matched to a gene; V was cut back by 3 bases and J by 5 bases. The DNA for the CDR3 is TGTGCCAGCAGCGCACGACAGGGAGACGAGCAGTACTTC. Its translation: CASSARQGDEQYF.

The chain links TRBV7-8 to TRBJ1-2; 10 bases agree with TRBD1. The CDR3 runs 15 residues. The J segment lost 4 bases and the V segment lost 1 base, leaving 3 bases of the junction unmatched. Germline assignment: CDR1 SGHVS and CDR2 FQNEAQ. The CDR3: CASSLGTGGAYGYTF. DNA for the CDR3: TGTGCCAGCAGCTTAGGGACAGGGGGGGCCTATGGCTACACCTTC.

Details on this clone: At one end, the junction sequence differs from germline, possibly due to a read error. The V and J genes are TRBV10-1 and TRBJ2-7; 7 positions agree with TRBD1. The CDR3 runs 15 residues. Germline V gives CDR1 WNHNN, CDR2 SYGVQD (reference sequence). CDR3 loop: CASRQVVGGSNEQYF. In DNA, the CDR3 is TGCGCCAGCCGTCAAGTGGTAGGGGGCTCCAACGAGCAGTACTTC.

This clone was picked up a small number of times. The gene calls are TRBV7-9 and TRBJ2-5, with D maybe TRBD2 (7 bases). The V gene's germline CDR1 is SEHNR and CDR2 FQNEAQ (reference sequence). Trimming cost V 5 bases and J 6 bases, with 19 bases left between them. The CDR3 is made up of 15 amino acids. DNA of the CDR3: TGTGCCAGCAGCACACGGGGGGCCGAGGTTAAGACCCAGTACTTC. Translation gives CASSTRGAEVKTQYF.

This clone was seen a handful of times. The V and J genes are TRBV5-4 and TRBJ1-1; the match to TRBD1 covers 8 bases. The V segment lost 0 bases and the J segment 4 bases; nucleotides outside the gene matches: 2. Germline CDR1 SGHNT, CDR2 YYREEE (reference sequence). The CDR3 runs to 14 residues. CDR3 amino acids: CASSLAGGRTEAFF. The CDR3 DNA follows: TGTGCCAGCAGCTTGGCAGGGGGCCGCACTGAAGCTTTCTTT.

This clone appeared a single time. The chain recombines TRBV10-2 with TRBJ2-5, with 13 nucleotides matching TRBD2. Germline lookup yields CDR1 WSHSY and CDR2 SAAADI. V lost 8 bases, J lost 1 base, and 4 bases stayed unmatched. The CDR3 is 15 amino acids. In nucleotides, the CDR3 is TGCGCCAGCTCACGGACTAGCGGGAGCCAAGAGACCCAGTACTTC. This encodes CASSRTSGSQETQYF.